A single T cell receptor beta chain is shown here with its context. The data are from a study of identical twins. The germline V and J ends were trimmed by 8 bases and 1 base, with 8 bases remaining between them. CDR3 size: 13 residues. Germline CDR1 is LGHDT and CDR2 is YNNKEL (reference sequence). TCRdb re-analysed the 5' RACE reads in MiXCR, keeping a single row per CDR3 protein. The top ten clones hold 8% to 9.5% of a sample with 400,000 or so distinct CDR3 sequences, approximately 9.1% of them seen once. The chain joins TRBV3-1 to TRBJ2-2; D is unclear. This TCR was sampled from a woman aged 50 to 65 in good health. The sequencing sample was made of naive T cells sorted from blood. DNA of the CDR3: TGTGCCAGCCTCAAGCTGAACACCGGGGAGCTGTTTTTT. This codes for CASLKLNTGELFF.